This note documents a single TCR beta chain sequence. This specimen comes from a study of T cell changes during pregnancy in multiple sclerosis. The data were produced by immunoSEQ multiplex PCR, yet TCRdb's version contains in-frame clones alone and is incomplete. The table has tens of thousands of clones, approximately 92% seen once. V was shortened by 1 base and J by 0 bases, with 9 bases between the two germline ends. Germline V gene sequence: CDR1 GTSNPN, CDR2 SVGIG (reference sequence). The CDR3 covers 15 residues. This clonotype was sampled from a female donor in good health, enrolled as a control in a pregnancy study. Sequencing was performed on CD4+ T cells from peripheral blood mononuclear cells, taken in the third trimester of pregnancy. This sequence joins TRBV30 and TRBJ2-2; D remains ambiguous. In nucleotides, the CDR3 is TGTGCCTGGAGTGCCGAGGCCTCGAACACCGGGGAGCTGTTTTTT. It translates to CAWSAEASNTGELFF.